This is a list of T cell receptor beta chains from one sample in a study of PD-1 blockade in classical Hodgkin lymphoma. Repertoires were generated with immunoSEQ multiplex PCR, while TCRdb's copy carries only in-frame clones and drops some. The profile shows around 25,000 clones, roughly three quarters of them singletons. The specimen was peripheral blood mononuclear cells (PBMCs), collected at baseline. These receptors were taken from a human donor with classical Hodgkin lymphoma. The conserved cysteine and the conserved F or W are not part of the CDR3 here.

>TRBJ1-1|TRBV10-3
AIRGSGAMGTEAF
>TRBJ2-7|TRBV6-6
ASSPDRTEQY
>TRBJ1-3|TRBV4-2
ASSQDPQGLNTIY
>TRBJ2-1|TRBV6-1
ASNRAGGYYNEQF
>TRBJ2-3|TRBV6-4
ASSDWTGHTQY
>TRBJ2-4|TRBV7-2
ASSLRQGQLARIQY
>TRBJ2-2|TRBV10-1
ARAGGAPGELF
>TRBJ2-3|TRBV10-3
AISSGADTQY
>TRBJ2-1|TRBV14
ASSQRGLLRNEQF
>TRBJ2-2|TRBV11-3
ASSSRTSGGTGELF
>TRBJ2-7|TRBV29-1
SVLTGSYEQY
>TRBJ1-6|TRBV15
ATSRDKGPGSPLH
>-|TRBV2
ASKGSASGASYEQY
>TRBJ1-5|TRBV28
ASSFEGIGNQPQH
>TRBJ2-7|TRBV7-6
ASSQRGSGGAEQY
>TRBJ2-2|TRBV6-4
ASSAEVNTGELF
>TRBJ2-7|TRBV7-8
ASSLAGVGTYEQY
>TRBJ2-6|TRBV6-1
ASSEPNPRDSGANVLT
>TRBJ2-1|TRBV9
ASSVYGGDNEQF
>TRBJ2-1|TRBV9
ASSVAPTGRSYNEQF
>TRBJ1-1|TRBV7-2
ASSLVRRGEAF
>TRBJ1-6|TRBV7-2
ASSLAPRVHNSSYNSPLH
>TRBJ2-2|TRBV7-2
ASRLTSGGGVRELF
>TRBJ1-2|TRBV6-4
ASRGHEGERDYGYT
>TRBJ2-3|TRBV7-2
ASSLARPITDTQY
>TRBJ2-7|TRBV29-1
SGRDINYEQY
>TRBJ2-6|TRBV27
ASSLQPSGANVLT
>TRBJ2-7|TRBV6-5
ASSYSKGTGNYEQY
>TRBJ2-3|TRBV9
ASSVWRSSTDTQY
>TRBJ2-1|TRBV7-8
ASSLKRGHHNEQF
>TRBJ2-1|TRBV6-5
ASSYRTGTIAEQF
>TRBJ1-3|TRBV29-1
SVNRGRVGNTIY
>TRBJ2-6|TRBV4-3
ASSQGTGVTGANVLT
>TRBJ2-1|TRBV7-2
ASSLLAGETYNEQF
>TRBJ2-3|TRBV5-4
ASSQASTDTQY
>TRBJ1-2|TRBV9
ASSTPGGGGGYT
>TRBJ1-4|TRBV6-6
ASSYEGESEKLF
>TRBJ2-7|TRBV6-5
ASSYSRQGNYEQY
>TRBJ2-7|TRBV6-1
ASSFNQGSSYEQY
>TRBJ2-7|TRBV7-2
ASSLDRSSYEQY
>TRBJ1-2|TRBV28
ASSLGPVYGYT
>TRBJ2-5|TRBV4-2
ASSQVAGGNQETQY
>TRBJ1-2|TRBV28
ASTPGRNYGYT
>TRBJ1-6|TRBV10-2
ASAAQGSNSPLH
>TRBJ2-1|TRBV7-9
ASTTGGSYNEQF
>TRBJ1-2|TRBV19
ASSSPQGEGGYGYT
>TRBJ2-7|TRBV13
ASSLAVGVLAGADEQY
>TRBJ1-2|TRBV19
ASRMWYGYT
>TRBJ1-2|TRBV19
ASNPPGNAATRGYT
>TRBJ2-3|TRBV11-3
ASSSSTDTQY
>TRBJ1-4|TRBV7-9
ASSPRTGTGGEKLF